This is a list of T cell receptor beta chains from one sample in a study of blood T cell repertoires in COVID-19. Repertoires were generated with immunoSEQ multiplex PCR, while TCRdb's copy carries only in-frame clones and drops some. The sample consists of tens of thousands of clones, roughly 90% of them appearing once. Specimen: peripheral blood. The source of these receptors is a human donor with acute or convalescent COVID-19. The donor label of this sample is uncertain. CDR3s include the opening cysteine and the closing phenylalanine or tryptophan. Not all rows give a size; the values are once, few, many and, for expanded clones, a class.

V,J,size,CDR3
TRBV19,TRBJ2-5,NA,CASRNQGAGETQYF
TRBV5-1,TRBJ2-2,once,CASSLQDTGELFF
TRBV25-1,TRBJ2-6,NA,CASTGQGAVSGANVLTF
TRBV7-6,TRBJ2-5,NA,CASSTGTGVLKTQYF
TRBV6-4,TRBJ1-2,NA,CASSGLGYTF
TRBV18,TRBJ1-4,NA,CASSLFGTGDEKLFF
TRBV13,TRBJ2-2,few,CASTSSEGRYSGELFF
TRBV18,TRBJ2-5,NA,CASSPPGGLGETQYF
TRBV7-8,TRBJ2-1,once,CASSHPGLAGANEQFF
TRBV29-1,TRBJ2-7,NA,CSVLQGVREQYF
TRBV21-1,TRBJ2-2,once,CASSAQGTTGELFF
TRBV19,TRBJ1-5,NA,CASTQRGGVSNQPQHF
TRBV28,TRBJ1-2,NA,CASSLFRAPRTNGRFDYGYTF
TRBV15,TRBJ2-3,NA,CATSRDRLRGTDTQYF
TRBV19,TRBJ2-3,NA,CASSQSLSTDTQYF
TRBV5-1,TRBJ2-7,NA,CASSPRGGTYEQYF
TRBV5-1,TRBJ1-2,NA,CASSLQGADGYTF
TRBV4-2,TRBJ2-2,NA,CASSQVARMAGELFF
TRBV6-4,TRBJ2-2,NA,CASSEKGTGVTTGELFF
TRBV5-4,TRBJ1-2,NA,CASSILRTNYGYTF
TRBV7-9,TRBJ2-3,NA,CASSFLTTGSSTDTQYF
TRBV19,TRBJ2-7,NA,CASSVLTDGEQYF
TRBV20-1,TRBJ2-1,NA,CCYSSDHEQFF
TRBV25-1,TRBJ1-3,NA,CASSPQGVQGAGNTIYF
TRBV24-1,TRBJ2-2,NA,CATSDPDRGRTGELFF
TRBV5-1,TRBJ2-7,NA,CASSSGDRAVYEQYF
TRBV3-1/TRBV3-2,TRBJ2-1,NA,CASSQAAGGYNEQFF
TRBV28,TRBJ2-5,NA,CASSLASGGAETQYF
TRBV3-1/TRBV3-2,TRBJ2-7,NA,CASSQDVEDRTFSYEQYF
TRBV27,TRBJ1-5,NA,CASSSLSGNQPQHF
TRBV7-8,TRBJ2-3,once,CASSLVAGGSTDTQYF
TRBV4-2,TRBJ2-2,NA,CASSQERGPTNTGELFF
TRBV9,TRBJ2-5,NA,CASSVWDRGKTQYF
TRBV11-2,TRBJ1-3,NA,CASSLGGTGDGNTIYF
TRBV3-1/TRBV3-2,TRBJ2-2,NA,CASRLVEGARTGELFF
TRBV3-1/TRBV3-2,TRBJ2-7,NA,CASSRGQGAYEQYF
TRBV15,TRBJ2-5,NA,CATSRGGGTQETQYF
TRBV6-6,TRBJ2-6,NA,CASSRQWTPGANVLTF
TRBV7-9,TRBJ2-5,NA,CASSRNGQRLETQYF
TRBV9,TRBJ2-7,once,CASSPKGTDGSPYEQYF
TRBV15,TRBJ1-1,NA,CATSRDRGGPGAFF
TRBV18,TRBJ2-2,NA,CASSPLAGGVTGELFF
TRBV28,TRBJ2-7,NA,CASSLRGEQYF
TRBV30,TRBJ2-4,NA,CAWSTGSVGKNIQYF
TRBV25-1,TRBJ2-5,once,CASSITGGETQYF
TRBV15,TRBJ2-1,NA,CATSRGVGGGIYNEQFF
TRBV18,TRBJ1-2,NA,CASSLSGDYGYTF
TRBV5-1,TRBJ2-1,NA,CASSLRAILGTGSYNEQFF
TRBV27,TRBJ1-2,NA,CASSSQTGTYGYTF
TRBV3-1/TRBV3-2,TRBJ2-5,NA,CASSQQGLETQYF
TRBV27,TRBJ2-1,NA,CASSLDRGSYNEQFF
TRBV6-5,TRBJ1-5,NA,CASKQGSYSNQPQHF
TRBV7-2,TRBJ2-3,once,CASSSLGTTDTQYF
TRBV6-5,TRBJ2-4,NA,CASRIYREGIQYF
TRBV12-3/TRBV12-4,TRBJ2-5,NA,CASSATGPETQYF
TRBV24-1,TRBJ2-7,NA,CATSGSPTGGLDEQYF
TRBV5-1,TRBJ1-6,NA,CASSRTGVDNSPLHF